A selection of T cell receptor beta chains follows, all from one sample in a study of cytomegalovirus exposure and HLA in healthy donors. Data came from immunoSEQ multiplex PCR; TCRdb stores just in-frame clones and leaves some out. The profile covers under 200,000 clones, with about 81% appearing a single time and roughly 1.2% taken by the ten largest. The sequenced sample consisted of PBMCs. The receptors derive from a woman aged 25-40 years in good health and CMV-seronegative. The CDR3 runs from the conserved cysteine through the conserved F or W. D genes are given only for firm matches. Size is omitted from some rows. Given values are once, few, many or a class for expanded clones.

DNA: TGTGCCAGCAGCCCCGAAGGGACAGGGGGAATCTATGAGCAGTTCTTC
CDR3: CASSPEGTGGIYEQFF
D: TRBD1
J: TRBJ2-1
size: .
V: TRBV13

DNA: TGTGCCAGCAGCTTAGTCACTAGCGGGGTAAATGAGCAGTTCTTC
CDR3: CASSLVTSGVNEQFF
D: TRBD2
J: TRBJ2-1
size: .
V: TRBV7-9

DNA: TGCGCCAGCAGCTTGGGTGGGACAGCCTATGGCTACACCTTC
CDR3: CASSLGGTAYGYTF
D: TRBD1
J: TRBJ1-2
size: .
V: TRBV5-1

DNA: TGCGCCAGCCTCTCTAGTACTAGCGGGGAGACCCAGTACTTC
CDR3: CASLSSTSGETQYF
D: TRBD2
J: TRBJ2-5
size: .
V: TRBV10-2

DNA: TGCAGCGTTGAAGATCAAAGCGGGGGGGTAAACGAGCAGTACTTC
CDR3: CSVEDQSGGVNEQYF
D: TRBD2
J: TRBJ2-7
size: .
V: TRBV29-1

DNA: TGTGCCAGCGGCGGGAACATGAACACTGAAGCTTTCTTT
CDR3: CASGGNMNTEAFF
D: .
J: TRBJ1-1
size: .
V: TRBV6-1

DNA: TGTGCCAGCAGTTTTTGGGCCACGAATGAAAAACTGTTTTTT
CDR3: CASSFWATNEKLFF
D: .
J: TRBJ1-4
size: .
V: TRBV28

DNA: TGTGCCAGCAGCCAAGGGCCAGGGTCGTTCTACGAGCAGTACTTC
CDR3: CASSQGPGSFYEQYF
D: .
J: TRBJ2-7
size: .
V: TRBV14

DNA: TGTGCCAGCAGTCCACCTAGTTACTATGGCTACACCTTC
CDR3: CASSPPSYYGYTF
D: .
J: TRBJ1-2
size: .
V: TRBV28

DNA: TGTGCCAGCAGCTTGGGGCTAGATCAGACCCAGTACTTC
CDR3: CASSLGLDQTQYF
D: .
J: TRBJ2-5
size: .
V: TRBV5-4

DNA: TGTGCCAGCAGTCCGACAGGGGCCGGTAAGGGCTACACCTTC
CDR3: CASSPTGAGKGYTF
D: TRBD1
J: TRBJ1-2
size: .
V: TRBV6-5

DNA: TGTGCCAGCAGTGAAGGGACATTCAACACTGAAGCTTTCTTT
CDR3: CASSEGTFNTEAFF
D: .
J: TRBJ1-1
size: .
V: TRBV6-1

DNA: TGTGCCAGCTCACAGTCGGACAACTTGGGGGCTTTCTTT
CDR3: CASSQSDNLGAFF
D: .
J: TRBJ1-1
size: .
V: TRBV18

DNA: TGCGCCAGCAGCCCGTGGGGGGGCGGAAACACCATATATTTT
CDR3: CASSPWGGGNTIYF
D: .
J: TRBJ1-3
size: .
V: TRBV5-1

DNA: TGTGCCTGGATCAGGGACAGGGGGCTGAACTATGGCTACACCTTC
CDR3: CAWIRDRGLNYGYTF
D: TRBD1
J: TRBJ1-2
size: .
V: TRBV30

DNA: TGTGCCAGTAGTATGCAGCAGGGGACAAATGAGCAGTTCTTC
CDR3: CASSMQQGTNEQFF
D: .
J: TRBJ2-1
size: .
V: TRBV19

DNA: TGTGCCAGCAGCTTGGCCGGGACAGGGAAAAGGAATGAGCAGTTCTTC
CDR3: CASSLAGTGKRNEQFF
D: TRBD1
J: TRBJ2-1
size: .
V: TRBV5-4

DNA: TGTGCCAGCAGTGACATGGCTAGCGGGGACACAGATACGCAGTATTTT
CDR3: CASSDMASGDTDTQYF
D: TRBD2
J: TRBJ2-3
size: .
V: TRBV6-4

DNA: TGTGCCATGAGACAGGGCCCAAATCAGGAAAAACTGTTTTTT
CDR3: CAMRQGPNQEKLFF
D: TRBD1
J: TRBJ1-4
size: .
V: TRBV2

DNA: TGCGCCAGCAGCCCGAGTGGCCAAGAGACCCAGTACTTC
CDR3: CASSPSGQETQYF
D: .
J: TRBJ2-5
size: once
V: TRBV4-1

DNA: TGTGCCAGCAGCCCCCGGCGGGGGGTAAATGAGCAGTTCTTC
CDR3: CASSPRRGVNEQFF
D: TRBD2
J: TRBJ2-1
size: once
V: TRBV6-1

DNA: TGTGCCAGCTCACGGGGAGCCCACACTGAAGCTTTCTTT
CDR3: CASSRGAHTEAFF
D: .
J: TRBJ1-1
size: .
V: TRBV18

DNA: TGTGCCAGCAGTTTATCTGTCCGATACTCGCGGGACAGGGACGAGGGGGATTCACCCCTCCACTTT
CDR3: CASSLSVRYSRDRDEGDSPLHF
D: TRBD1
J: TRBJ1-6
size: .
V: TRBV27

DNA: TGTGCCAGTAGCCCCCAGGGGGCAGGAGAGACCCAGTACTTC
CDR3: CASSPQGAGETQYF
D: TRBD1
J: TRBJ2-5
size: .
V: TRBV19

DNA: TGCAGCGTCGCCTTGCGCGGGTCACAGAACATTCAGTACTTC
CDR3: CSVALRGSQNIQYF
D: .
J: TRBJ2-4
size: .
V: TRBV29-1

DNA: TGTGCCAGCAGTTCAAGCGGGGGCTCCTACAATGAGCAGTTCTTC
CDR3: CASSSSGGSYNEQFF
D: TRBD2
J: TRBJ2-1
size: .
V: TRBV27

DNA: TGTGCCAGCAGACTTGGACAGTACAATCAGCCCCAGCATTTT
CDR3: CASRLGQYNQPQHF
D: .
J: TRBJ1-5
size: .
V: TRBV27

DNA: TGCGCCAGCAGAGTGGTAGCGGGAGAAACCTACGAGCAGTACTTC
CDR3: CASRVVAGETYEQYF
D: TRBD2
J: TRBJ2-7
size: .
V: TRBV5-1

DNA: TGCGCCAGCAGCCAAGATTCGCGGGGGGTAGAGACCCAGTACTTC
CDR3: CASSQDSRGVETQYF
D: TRBD2
J: TRBJ2-5
size: .
V: TRBV4-1

DNA: TGTGCCAGCAGTTTACTTAAGGGATTCGTTACAGCCGGGACAGGAAACACCGGGGAGCTGTTTTTT
CDR3: CASSLLKGFVTAGTGNTGELFF
D: TRBD1
J: TRBJ2-2
size: .
V: TRBV27

DNA: TGTGCCAGCAGCCCCCGACCCCTAGGGCAGTTCTTC
CDR3: CASSPRPLGQFF
D: .
J: TRBJ2-1
size: .
V: TRBV7-9

DNA: TGTGCCAGCAGCGTAGGACTAGCGGGTACCTACGAGCAGTACTTC
CDR3: CASSVGLAGTYEQYF
D: TRBD2
J: TRBJ2-7
size: .
V: TRBV9

DNA: TGTGCCAGCAGCTTAGTGCCCGGACAGGCTAATCAGCCCCAGCATTTT
CDR3: CASSLVPGQANQPQHF
D: TRBD1
J: TRBJ1-5
size: .
V: TRBV7-2

DNA: TGTGCCAGCAGTGAATTAGAGGGGGCGGGATACGAGCAGTACTTC
CDR3: CASSELEGAGYEQYF
D: .
J: TRBJ2-7
size: .
V: TRBV6-1

DNA: TGTGCCAGCAGGCAAACAGGGGACAATAATTCACCCCTCCACTTT
CDR3: CASRQTGDNNSPLHF
D: TRBD1
J: TRBJ1-6
size: .
V: TRBV2

DNA: TGTGCCAGCAGCCATCTCCTACTCAACACCGGGGAGCTGTTTTTT
CDR3: CASSHLLLNTGELFF
D: .
J: TRBJ2-2
size: .
V: TRBV14

DNA: TGTGCCAGCAGCTCGGGACAGGGGGCAGCCGGGGAGCTGTTTTTT
CDR3: CASSSGQGAAGELFF
D: TRBD1
J: TRBJ2-2
size: .
V: TRBV7-9

DNA: TGTGCCAGCACGGACGGGAGAGGGGCCGGGGAGCTGTTTTTT
CDR3: CASTDGRGAGELFF
D: .
J: TRBJ2-2
size: once
V: TRBV27

DNA: TGTGCCAGCAGACCCCAGGGGGCGCGGGGCTACACCTTC
CDR3: CASRPQGARGYTF
D: TRBD1
J: TRBJ1-2
size: .
V: TRBV5-4

DNA: TGTGCCAGCAGCTCCGGGACAGAGAACACTGAAGCTTTCTTT
CDR3: CASSSGTENTEAFF
D: TRBD1
J: TRBJ1-1
size: .
V: TRBV6-1

DNA: TGTGCCAGCAGAGCAACAGGGGGCGCGGAGACCCAGTACTTC
CDR3: CASRATGGAETQYF
D: TRBD1
J: TRBJ2-5
size: .
V: TRBV11-2

DNA: TGTGCCAGCACTCTCGGACTAGCGGGTCTGAACACCGGGGAGCTGTTTTTT
CDR3: CASTLGLAGLNTGELFF
D: TRBD2
J: TRBJ2-2
size: .
V: TRBV7-9

DNA: TGTGCCACCCGACCAGGGGGTCTCACTGAAGCTTTCTTT
CDR3: CATRPGGLTEAFF
D: TRBD1
J: TRBJ1-1
size: .
V: TRBV19

DNA: TGTGCTAGTGGTTTGGTAGGGACAGGGAGGGTCCACGAGCAGTACTTC
CDR3: CASGLVGTGRVHEQYF
D: TRBD1
J: TRBJ2-7
size: .
V: TRBV12-5

DNA: TGTGCCAGCAGGGGACAGGGAGCCGGCAATGAAAAACTGTTTTTT
CDR3: CASRGQGAGNEKLFF
D: TRBD1
J: TRBJ1-4
size: many
V: TRBV25-1

DNA: TGTGCCAGCAGCTTAAGGAGGGCCCAAGAGACCCAGTACTTC
CDR3: CASSLRRAQETQYF
D: .
J: TRBJ2-5
size: .
V: TRBV11-2

DNA: TGTGCCAGCAGGCCGGTGGACAGCTATGGCTACACCTTC
CDR3: CASRPVDSYGYTF
D: .
J: TRBJ1-2
size: .
V: TRBV6-5

DNA: TGTGCCAGCTCACCCCCGACTAGCGGGAGGGTCATCGAGCAGTACTTC
CDR3: CASSPPTSGRVIEQYF
D: TRBD2
J: TRBJ2-7
size: .
V: TRBV18

DNA: TGTGCCAGCAGTCCGAGCGGGAGGCCCTACGAGCAGTACTTC
CDR3: CASSPSGRPYEQYF
D: TRBD2
J: TRBJ2-7
size: .
V: TRBV5-4

DNA: TGTGCCAGCAGTGAATTTCCCCCCGCGAGGGTTGAAGCTTTCTTT
CDR3: CASSEFPPARVEAFF
D: .
J: TRBJ1-1
size: .
V: TRBV6-1

DNA: TGTGCCAGCAGCCCCCGGGACAGACAAGAGACCCAGTACTTC
CDR3: CASSPRDRQETQYF
D: TRBD1
J: TRBJ2-5
size: .
V: TRBV7-9

DNA: TGCGCCAGCAGCCAATCATATAGGGCTAGCGGGGGGGGTTTGACAGATACGCAGTATTTT
CDR3: CASSQSYRASGGGLTDTQYF
D: TRBD2
J: TRBJ2-3
size: once
V: TRBV4-1

DNA: TGTGCCAGCAGCCAAGAAGCTCTAGCGGGAGTCCTCTACACCGGGGAGCTGTTTTTT
CDR3: CASSQEALAGVLYTGELFF
D: TRBD2
J: TRBJ2-2
size: .
V: TRBV4-2

DNA: TGTGCCAGCAGCCCGCTGGGTCAGACAGCTAATGAAAAACTGTTTTTT
CDR3: CASSPLGQTANEKLFF
D: .
J: TRBJ1-4
size: .
V: TRBV9

DNA: TGTGCCAGCAGCCAGGTAGGGGGGCGGGGGAACTACGAGCAGTACTTC
CDR3: CASSQVGGRGNYEQYF
D: .
J: TRBJ2-7
size: .
V: TRBV4-2

DNA: TGTGCCAGCAGTTTATCTCCCAGGGCTGGCGAGCAGTACTTC
CDR3: CASSLSPRAGEQYF
D: .
J: TRBJ2-7
size: few
V: TRBV27

DNA: TGTGCCAGCAGTTACGGACAGGCTGAAGCTTTCTTT
CDR3: CASSYGQAEAFF
D: TRBD1
J: TRBJ1-1
size: .
V: TRBV6-5

DNA: TGTGCCAGTAGTATAGGGCCCACGCCAGAGACCCAGTACTTC
CDR3: CASSIGPTPETQYF
D: .
J: TRBJ2-5
size: .
V: TRBV19

DNA: TGCAGCGTTGAAGAGGGTGACTCCACAGATACGCAGTATTTT
CDR3: CSVEEGDSTDTQYF
D: .
J: TRBJ2-3
size: .
V: TRBV29-1